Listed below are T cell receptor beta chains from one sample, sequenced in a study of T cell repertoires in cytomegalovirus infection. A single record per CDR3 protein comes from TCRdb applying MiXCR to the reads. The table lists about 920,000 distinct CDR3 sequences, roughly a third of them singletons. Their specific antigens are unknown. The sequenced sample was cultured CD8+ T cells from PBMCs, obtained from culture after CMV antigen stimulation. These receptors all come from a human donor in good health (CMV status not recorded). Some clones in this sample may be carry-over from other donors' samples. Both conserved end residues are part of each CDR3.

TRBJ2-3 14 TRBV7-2 CATFLAGDTDTQYF
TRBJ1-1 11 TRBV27 CVSHEGDEAFF
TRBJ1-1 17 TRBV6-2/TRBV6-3 CASSLPPGRGLNTEAFF
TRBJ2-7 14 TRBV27 CASSRVGQGAEQYF
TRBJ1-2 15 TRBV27 CASSFWTGDGYGYTF
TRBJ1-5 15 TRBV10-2 CASSAHFLLDQPQHF
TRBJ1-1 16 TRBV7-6 CASASLDRAEDTEAFF
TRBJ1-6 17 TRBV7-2 CASSPGLRMAPNSPLHF
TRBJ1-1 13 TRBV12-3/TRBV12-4 CASSQGATTEAFF
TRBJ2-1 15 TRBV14 CASSRGRGHYNEQFF
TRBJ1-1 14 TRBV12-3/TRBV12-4 CASSLEGDATEAFF
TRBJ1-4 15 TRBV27 CASSGRVSGSEKLFF
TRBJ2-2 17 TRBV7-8 CASSPGIAGGNTGELFF
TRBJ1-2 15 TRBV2 CASSEVTGTGDGYTF
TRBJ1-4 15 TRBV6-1 CVSSYVAGLNEKLFF
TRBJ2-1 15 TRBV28 CASTSRDREEYEQFF